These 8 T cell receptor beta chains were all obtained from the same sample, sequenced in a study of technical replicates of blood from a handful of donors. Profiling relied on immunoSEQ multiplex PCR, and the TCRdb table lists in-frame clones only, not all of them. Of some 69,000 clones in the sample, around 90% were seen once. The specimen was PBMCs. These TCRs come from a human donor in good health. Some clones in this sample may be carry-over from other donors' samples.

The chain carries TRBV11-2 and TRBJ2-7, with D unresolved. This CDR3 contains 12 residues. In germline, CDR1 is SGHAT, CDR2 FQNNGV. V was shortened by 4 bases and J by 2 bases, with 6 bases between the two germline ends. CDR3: CASSSKPYEQYF. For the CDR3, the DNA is TGTGCCAGCAGCTCGAAGCCCTACGAGCAGTACTTC.

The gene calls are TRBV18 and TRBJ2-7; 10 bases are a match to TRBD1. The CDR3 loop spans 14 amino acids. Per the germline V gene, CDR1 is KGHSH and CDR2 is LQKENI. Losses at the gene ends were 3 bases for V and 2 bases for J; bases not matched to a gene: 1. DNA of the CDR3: TGTGCCAGCTCACCGGGACAGGGGACCTACGAGCAGTACTTC. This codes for CASSPGQGTYEQYF. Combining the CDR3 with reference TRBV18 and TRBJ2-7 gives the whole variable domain NAGVMQNPRHLVRRRGQEARLRCSPMKGHSHVYWYRQLPEEGLKFMVYLQKENIIDESGMPKERFSAEFPKEGPSILRIQQVVRGDSAAYFCASSPGQGTYEQYFGPGTRLTVT.

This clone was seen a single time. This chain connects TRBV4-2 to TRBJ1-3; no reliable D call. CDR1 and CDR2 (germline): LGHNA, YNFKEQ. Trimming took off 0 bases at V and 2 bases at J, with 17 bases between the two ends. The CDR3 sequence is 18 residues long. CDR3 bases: TGTGCCAGCAGCCAAGATAGAGGAGGTCTAAGGGCTGGAAACACCATATATTTT. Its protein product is CASSQDRGGLRAGNTIYF.

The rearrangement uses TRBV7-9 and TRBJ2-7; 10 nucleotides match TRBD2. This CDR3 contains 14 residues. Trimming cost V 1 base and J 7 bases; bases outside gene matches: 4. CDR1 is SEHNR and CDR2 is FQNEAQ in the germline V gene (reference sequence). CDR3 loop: CASSLGLAGVEQYF. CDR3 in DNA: TGTGCCAGCAGCTTAGGCCTAGCGGGGGTGGAGCAGTACTTC.

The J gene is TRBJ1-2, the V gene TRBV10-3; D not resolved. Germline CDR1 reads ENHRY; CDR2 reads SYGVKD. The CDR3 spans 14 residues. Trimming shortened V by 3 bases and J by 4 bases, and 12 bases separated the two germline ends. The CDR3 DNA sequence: TGTGCCATCAGTGATCTTAGTCGAGTCTATGGCTACACCTTC. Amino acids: CAISDLSRVYGYTF.

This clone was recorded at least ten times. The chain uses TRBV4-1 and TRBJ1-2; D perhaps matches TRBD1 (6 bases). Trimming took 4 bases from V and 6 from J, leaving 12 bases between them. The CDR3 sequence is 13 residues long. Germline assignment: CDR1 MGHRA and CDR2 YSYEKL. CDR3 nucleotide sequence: TGCGCCAGCAGCCGGGACACCGTCGATGGCTACACCTTC. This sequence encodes CASSRDTVDGYTF.

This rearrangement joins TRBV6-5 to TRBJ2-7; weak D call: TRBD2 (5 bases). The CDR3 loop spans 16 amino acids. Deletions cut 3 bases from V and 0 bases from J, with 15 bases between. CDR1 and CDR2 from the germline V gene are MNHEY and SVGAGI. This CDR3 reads CASSYRSSGVSYEQYF. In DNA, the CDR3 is TGTGCCAGCAGTTATAGGTCCAGCGGAGTCTCCTACGAGCAGTACTTC.

The CDR3 sequence: CASSLARGTNTIYF. CDR3 DNA sequence: TGTGCCAGCAGCTTAGCCAGGGGTACTAACACCATATATTTT. The genes are TRBV11-2 and TRBJ1-3; D might be TRBD1 (6 bases). This CDR3 has 14 amino acids. Germline V gives CDR1 SGHAT, CDR2 FQNNGV. The germline V and J ends were trimmed by 1 base and 7 bases, with 11 bases remaining between them.